Listed below are T cell receptor beta chains from one sample, sequenced in a study of blood T cell repertoires in COVID-19. Assay used: immunoSEQ multiplex PCR; TCRdb lists only in-frame clones, some missing. The data hold approximately 400,000 clones, with about 89% observed a single time. The sample consisted of PBMCs or T cells enriched from blood (not recorded which). The source of these receptors is a man aged 25 to 40 who had recovered from COVID-19. The CDR3 runs from the conserved cysteine through the conserved F or W. A D gene is named only where the DNA matches it firmly. Where a row states a size, it is once, few, many or the class of an expanded clone; other rows omit it.

>TRBJ1-2|TRBD1|once|TRBV10-3
CAISESGAGTAPYGYTF
>TRBJ1-1|-|-|TRBV27
CASSFAYMNTEAFF
>TRBJ2-7|-|-|TRBV19
CASSLQVSYEQYF
>TRBJ1-1|-|-|TRBV10-3
CAISEKGVTEAFF
>TRBJ1-5|-|-|TRBV4-2
CASSQVNSIGNQPQHF
>TRBJ2-1|TRBD1|once|TRBV6-5
CASGRDRPYNEQFF
>TRBJ1-6|-|-|TRBV11-2
CASSRSFPEGDSPLHF
>TRBJ2-3|TRBD1|-|TRBV7-3
CASSLGQGGTDTQYF
>TRBJ2-5|-|-|TRBV27
CASTRKGRGTGETQYF
>TRBJ1-1|-|-|TRBV30
CAWSARRVGGSAEAFF
>TRBJ2-3|-|-|TRBV5-1
CASKEGRTDTQYF
>TRBJ2-1|TRBD2|-|TRBV4-3
CASSQDPWRGALGEQFF
>TRBJ1-1|-|-|TRBV10-1
CARQGRGRVNPTEAFF
>TRBJ1-5|-|-|TRBV9
CASSVGSVGNQPQHF
>TRBJ1-2|-|-|TRBV27
CASSLGQTYGYTF
>TRBJ1-6|TRBD1|-|TRBV7-9
CASSPGQENSPLHF
>TRBJ1-2|-|-|TRBV5-5
CASSSMGGGGYTF
>TRBJ2-7|TRBD1|-|TRBV20-1
CSACDRGFDEQYF
>TRBJ2-2|-|once|TRBV5-4
CASRAGTGELFF
>TRBJ1-2|-|few|TRBV29-1
CSAWEVRVGYTF
>TRBJ1-1|-|-|TRBV7-3
CASSSRDKKKAFF
>TRBJ1-2|-|-|TRBV13
CASSLATNYGYTF
>TRBJ1-4|-|-|TRBV5-1
CASSLQVQGVNEKLFF
>TRBJ2-3|TRBD2|-|TRBV7-3
CASSLGSAGGVMDTQYF
>TRBJ2-1|-|-|TRBV29-1
CSVGRGQYNEQFF
>TRBJ2-3|TRBD2|-|TRBV12-5
CASGLSPGGSTDTQYF
>TRBJ1-1|-|-|TRBV15
CATRTGTEAFF
>TRBJ1-1|TRBD1|-|TRBV30
CAWDTTGPEAFF
>TRBJ2-3|-|once|TRBV9
CASSRGLYTDTQYF
>TRBJ2-7|-|-|TRBV2
CASDSQGTRDEQYF
>TRBJ2-7|TRBD1|-|TRBV10-2
CASSEFRQGRDEQYF